This T cell receptor beta chain was found in a study of blood T cell repertoires in COVID-19. Trimming pared 4 bases from V and 0 bases from J, leaving 9 bases between. The V gene's germline CDR1 is MNHEY and CDR2 SVGEGT. This CDR3 has 15 residues. Data came from immunoSEQ multiplex PCR; TCRdb stores just in-frame clones and leaves some out. The sample contains a few hundred thousand clones, 70% to 85% of which appear only once. The study recruited people aged roughly 18 to 100 years across approximately 25 US areas. Material for sequencing was PBMCs or T cells enriched from blood (not recorded which). This TCR came from a woman aged 55-75 years who had recovered from COVID-19. This chain connects TRBV6-2 or TRBV6-3 to TRBJ2-2, with unresolved D. CDR3 nucleotides: TGTGCCAGCAGTTCCGCCGACACGAACACCGGGGAGCTGTTTTTT. This translates into CASSSADTNTGELFF.